A selection of T cell receptor beta chains follows, all from one sample in a study of blood T cell repertoires in COVID-19. Sequencing was performed with immunoSEQ multiplex PCR; in TCRdb, only in-frame clones are kept and a portion is missing. The sample comprises under 350,000 clones, approximately 87% of which are singletons, and 3.5% to 5.5% rests with the top ten. Input material: peripheral blood. All receptors derive from a man aged 55 to 70 who had recovered from COVID-19. Each CDR3 is given with its conserved first and last residue. The D gene is left open where the match is weak. The listing skips clone size in some rows; elsewhere it reads once, few, many or a size class.

V	J	D	size	CDR3	DNA
TRBV9	TRBJ2-7	-	once	CASSVGGTNAYEQYF	TGTGCCAGCAGCGTAGGAGGGACAAATGCCTACGAGCAGTACTTC
TRBV9	TRBJ1-1	-	-	CASSVGGAPAFF	TGTGCCAGCAGCGTAGGCGGCGCACCAGCTTTCTTT
TRBV27	TRBJ1-2	TRBD1	-	CASSSRDRLYGYTF	TGTGCCAGCAGTTCCCGGGACAGATTATATGGCTACACCTTC
TRBV5-4	TRBJ2-7	-	-	CASSLSGDSEQYF	TGTGCCAGCAGCTTGTCAGGGGATAGCGAGCAGTACTTC
TRBV10-1	TRBJ2-1	-	-	CASSEPRQADNEQFF	TGCGCCAGCAGTGAGCCAAGACAGGCGGACAATGAGCAGTTCTTC
TRBV5-5	TRBJ2-1	TRBD2	-	CASSPRTSGGNSYNEQFF	TGTGCCAGCAGCCCTCGGACTAGCGGGGGCAACTCCTACAATGAGCAGTTCTTC
TRBV12-5	TRBJ1-4	-	once	CASGLGQGNNEKLFF	TGTGCTAGTGGTTTGGGGCAGGGCAATAATGAAAAACTGTTTTTT
TRBV30	TRBJ2-7	-	-	CAWSREYEQYF	TGTGCCTGGAGCCGGGAATACGAGCAGTACTTC
TRBV12-3/TRBV12-4	TRBJ1-5	-	-	CASRQGGNQPQHF	TGTGCCAGCAGACAGGGAGGGAATCAGCCCCAGCATTTT
TRBV3-1/TRBV3-2	TRBJ2-7	TRBD2	-	CASSQLSQRESYEQYF	TGTGCCAGCAGCCAACTCTCGCAGCGGGAGAGCTACGAGCAGTACTTC
TRBV2	TRBJ1-5	TRBD1	-	CASNPDRVSNQPQHF	TGTGCCAGCAACCCGGACAGGGTGAGCAATCAGCCCCAGCATTTT
TRBV7-6	TRBJ2-2	-	few	CASSGRIRTTNTGELFF	TGTGCCAGCAGCGGACGGATTAGGACTACGAACACCGGGGAGCTGTTTTTT
TRBV18	TRBJ2-5	-	-	CASSPRRGQETQYF	TGTGCCAGCTCACCCCGGAGGGGCCAAGAGACCCAGTACTTC
TRBV3-1/TRBV3-2	TRBJ2-1	TRBD2	-	CASSPNRGRGDEQFF	TGTGCCAGCAGCCCCAATCGCGGGAGAGGGGATGAGCAGTTCTTC
TRBV5-1	TRBJ2-7	-	-	CATRPNRGLYEQYF	TGCGCCACCCGTCCCAATCGAGGGCTCTACGAGCAGTACTTC
TRBV14	TRBJ2-7	-	few	CASSLAIAIKQYF	TGTGCCAGCAGCCTAGCTATAGCTATCAAGCAGTACTTC
TRBV6-5	TRBJ1-5	-	-	CASKADSNQPQHF	TGTGCCAGCAAAGCCGATAGCAATCAGCCCCAGCATTTT
TRBV27	TRBJ2-1	TRBD2	-	CASSRLAGGYEQFF	TGTGCCAGCAGCAGACTAGCGGGGGGGTATGAGCAGTTCTTC
TRBV5-4	TRBJ2-1	TRBD1	once	CASSPGQGTLNEQFF	TGTGCCAGCAGCCCGGGACAGGGGACTCTCAATGAGCAGTTCTTC
TRBV29-1	TRBJ2-1	TRBD2	-	CSVEDLGSGTSEQFF	TGCAGCGTTGAAGATCTCGGTAGCGGGACTTCTGAGCAGTTCTTC
TRBV28	TRBJ1-5	TRBD1	-	CASRWDSFNQPQHF	TGTGCCAGCAGGTGGGACAGTTTCAATCAGCCCCAGCATTTT